The text below deals with one T cell receptor beta chain. Naive CD8 isolation took CD45RO-negative cells positively selected for CCR7 and excluded terminally differentiated effector memory CD45RA+ cells. This entry is derived from a study of shared clonotypes between healthy human individuals. The table came from immunoSEQ multiplex PCR; TCRdb's copy has only in-frame clones and leaves some out. The sample consists of approximately 2,000,000 clones, 85% to 95% of them appearing once. The clonotype originates from a young man in good health. Some clones in this sample may be carry-over from other donors' samples. The specimen was naive CD8+ T cells from PBMCs.

The DNA of the CDR3 is TGTGCCAGCAGTGATCTACAGCAGTACTTC. It encodes CASSDLQQYF. The rearrangement uses TRBV6-4 and TRBJ2-7; D unclear. The germline V gene has CDR1 MRHNA and CDR2 SNTAGT. Trimming cost V 3 bases and J 8 bases, with 5 bases left between them. The CDR3 spans 10 residues.